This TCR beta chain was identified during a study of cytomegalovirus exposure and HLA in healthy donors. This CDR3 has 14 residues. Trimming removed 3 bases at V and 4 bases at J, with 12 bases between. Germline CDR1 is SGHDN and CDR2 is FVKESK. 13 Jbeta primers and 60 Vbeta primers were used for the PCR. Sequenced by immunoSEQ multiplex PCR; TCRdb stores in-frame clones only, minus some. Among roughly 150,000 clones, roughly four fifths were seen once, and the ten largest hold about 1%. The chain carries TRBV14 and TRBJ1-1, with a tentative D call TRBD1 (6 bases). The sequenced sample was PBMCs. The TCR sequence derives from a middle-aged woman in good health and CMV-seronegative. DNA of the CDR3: TGTGCCAGCAGCCACACAGGGAGAGTCACTGAAGCTTTCTTT. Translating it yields CASSHTGRVTEAFF.